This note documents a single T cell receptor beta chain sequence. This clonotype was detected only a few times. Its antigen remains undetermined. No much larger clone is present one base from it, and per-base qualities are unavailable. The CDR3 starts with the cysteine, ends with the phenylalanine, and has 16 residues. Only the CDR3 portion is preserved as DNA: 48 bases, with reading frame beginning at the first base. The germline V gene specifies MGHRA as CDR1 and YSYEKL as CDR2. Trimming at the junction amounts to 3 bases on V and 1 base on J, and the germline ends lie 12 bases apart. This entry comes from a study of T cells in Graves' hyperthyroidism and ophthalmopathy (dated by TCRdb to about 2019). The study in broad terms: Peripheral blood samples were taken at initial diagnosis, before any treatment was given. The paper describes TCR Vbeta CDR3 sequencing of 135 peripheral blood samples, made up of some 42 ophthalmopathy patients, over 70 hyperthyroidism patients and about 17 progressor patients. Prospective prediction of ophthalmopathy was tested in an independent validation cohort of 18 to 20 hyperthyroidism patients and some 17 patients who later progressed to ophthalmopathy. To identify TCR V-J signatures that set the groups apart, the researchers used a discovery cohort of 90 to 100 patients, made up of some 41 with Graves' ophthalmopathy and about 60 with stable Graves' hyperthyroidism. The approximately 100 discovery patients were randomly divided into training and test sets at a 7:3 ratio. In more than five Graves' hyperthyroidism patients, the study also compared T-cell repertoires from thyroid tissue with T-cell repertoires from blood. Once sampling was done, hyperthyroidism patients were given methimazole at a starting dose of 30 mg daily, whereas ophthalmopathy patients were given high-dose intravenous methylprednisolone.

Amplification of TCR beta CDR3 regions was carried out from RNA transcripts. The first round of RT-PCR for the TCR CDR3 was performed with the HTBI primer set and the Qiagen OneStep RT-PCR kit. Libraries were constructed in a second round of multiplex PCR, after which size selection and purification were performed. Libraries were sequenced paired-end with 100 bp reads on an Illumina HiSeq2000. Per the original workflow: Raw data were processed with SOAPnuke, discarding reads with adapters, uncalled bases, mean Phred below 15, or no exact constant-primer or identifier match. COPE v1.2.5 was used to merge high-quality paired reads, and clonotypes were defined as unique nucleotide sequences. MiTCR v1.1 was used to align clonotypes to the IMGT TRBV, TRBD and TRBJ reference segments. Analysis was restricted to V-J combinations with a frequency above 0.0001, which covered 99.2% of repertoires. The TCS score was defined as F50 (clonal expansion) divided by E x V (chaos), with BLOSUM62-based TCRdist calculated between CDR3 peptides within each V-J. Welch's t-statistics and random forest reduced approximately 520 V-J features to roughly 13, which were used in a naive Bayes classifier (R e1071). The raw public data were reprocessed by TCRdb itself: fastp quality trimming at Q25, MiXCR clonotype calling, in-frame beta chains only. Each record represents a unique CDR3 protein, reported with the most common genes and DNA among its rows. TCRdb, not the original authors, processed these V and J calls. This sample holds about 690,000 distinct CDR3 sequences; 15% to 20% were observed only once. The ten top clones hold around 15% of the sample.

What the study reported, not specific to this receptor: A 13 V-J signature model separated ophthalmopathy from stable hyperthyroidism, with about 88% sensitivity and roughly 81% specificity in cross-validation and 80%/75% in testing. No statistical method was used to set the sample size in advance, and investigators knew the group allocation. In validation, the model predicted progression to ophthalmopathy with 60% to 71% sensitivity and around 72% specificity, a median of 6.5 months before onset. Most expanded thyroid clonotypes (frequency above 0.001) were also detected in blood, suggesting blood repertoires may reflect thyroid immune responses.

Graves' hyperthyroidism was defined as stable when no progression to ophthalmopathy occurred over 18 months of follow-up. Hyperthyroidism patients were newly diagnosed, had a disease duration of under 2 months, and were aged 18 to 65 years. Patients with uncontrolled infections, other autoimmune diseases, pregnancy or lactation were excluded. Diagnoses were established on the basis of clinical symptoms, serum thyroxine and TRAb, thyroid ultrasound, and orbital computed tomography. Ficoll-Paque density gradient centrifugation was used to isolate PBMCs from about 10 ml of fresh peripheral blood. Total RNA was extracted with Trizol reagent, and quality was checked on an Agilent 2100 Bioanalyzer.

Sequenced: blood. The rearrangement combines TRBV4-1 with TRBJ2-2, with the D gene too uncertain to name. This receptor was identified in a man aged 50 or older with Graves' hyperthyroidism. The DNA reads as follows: TGCGCCAGCAGCCAGTTATACCGACGGAACACCGGGGAGCTGTTTTTT. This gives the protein CASSQLYRRNTGELFF.